The table lists the clone carrying this T cell receptor beta chain with a few counts. The data are from a study of blood T cell repertoires in COVID-19. This CDR3 has 16 amino acids. The V gene's germline CDR1 is KGHSH and CDR2 LQKENI. V gave up 4 bases and J gave up 7 bases; unmatched junction bases: 11. Original data processing: Amplifying reference gene primers gave estimates of nucleated cell counts. Assay used: immunoSEQ multiplex PCR; TCRdb lists only in-frame clones, some missing. The V and J calls and the clone size are those of that table, but D and trimming were determined from the DNA. The data show about 140,000 clones, about three quarters seen once.

Sequences were obtained from peripheral blood. The V gene is TRBV18, the J gene TRBJ1-4; 8 bases map to TRBD1. This sequence originates from a woman aged 45-60 years with active or convalescent COVID-19. This CDR3 is CASSRSRGRAGEKLFF. As DNA, the CDR3 is TGTGCCAGCTCACGTAGCAGGGGGCGCGCGGGTGAAAAACTGTTTTTT.